This T cell receptor beta chain was documented in a study of T cell changes during pregnancy in multiple sclerosis. Germline V lookup: CDR1 PRHDT, CDR2 FYEKMQ (reference sequence). V lost 5 bases and J 1 base, leaving 16 bases between the germline ends. The CDR3 has 16 residues. Produced via immunoSEQ multiplex PCR; TCRdb's table is partial and in-frame only. The table includes about 32,000 clones, approximately 90% detected once. The receptor was isolated from a female donor with multiple sclerosis, enrolled in a pregnancy study. V gene TRBV13 combines with J gene TRBJ2-3; TRBD1 might be the D (8 bases). This material consisted of CD8+ T cells from peripheral blood mononuclear cells, taken in the third trimester of pregnancy. Here the CDR3 DNA reads TGTGCCAGCAGCGGATACAGGGGGGGCGGCACAGATACGCAGTATTTT. Its translation: CASSGYRGGGTDTQYF.